These 30 T cell receptor beta chains were sequenced from one sample in a study of cytomegalovirus exposure and HLA in healthy donors. The PCR had 60 Vbeta and 13 Jbeta primers. Libraries were prepared by immunoSEQ multiplex PCR; TCRdb keeps only in-frame clonotypes and omits some of them. The sample yields over 100,000 clones, 70% to 85% seen once. Sequencing was performed on PBMCs. These receptors all stem from a woman aged 18-29 years in good health and CMV-seropositive.

The rearrangement joins TRBV2 to TRBJ1-6; possible D gene TRBD1, 6 bases. V gave up 8 bases and J gave up 7 bases, with 12 bases separating them. The CDR3 is made up of 13 amino acids. The germline CDR1 and CDR2 sequences are SNHLY and FYNNEI. CDR3 amino acids: CASLRGKNSPLHF. CDR3 bases: TGTGCCAGCCTGAGGGGGAAAAATTCACCCCTCCACTTT.

V usage is TRBV6-1 and J usage is TRBJ2-7; 9 bases align to TRBD1. V dropped 6 bases and J dropped 7; count of bases not matched to a gene: 10. This CDR3 spans 14 amino acids. CDR1 and CDR2 from the germline V gene are MNHNS and SASEGT. CDR3 in amino acids: CASSRTGVSQEQYF. The CDR3 nucleotides read TGTGCCAGCAGCAGGACAGGGGTCTCTCAGGAGCAGTACTTC.

This chain joins TRBV5-1 and TRBJ2-3; 10 nucleotides align to TRBD2. In germline, CDR1 is SGHRS, CDR2 YFSETQ. The V and J ends lost 4 bases and 0 bases, in that order; junction bases with no gene match: 5. This CDR3 contains 16 residues. The CDR3 protein is CASSLGLAVSTDTQYF. Here the CDR3 DNA reads TGCGCCAGCAGCCTAGGACTAGCGGTTAGCACAGATACGCAGTATTTT. The whole variable domain, remainder taken from reference TRBV5-1 and TRBJ2-3, is KAGVTQTPRYLIKTRGQQVTLSCSPISGHRSVSWYQQTPGQGLQFLFEYFSETQRNKGNFPGRFSGRQFSNSRSEMNVSTLELGDSALYLCASSLGLAVSTDTQYFGPGTRLTVL.

DNA for the CDR3: TGCGCCAGCAGCCAAGATCTGATGGCGGGGGGGGGAGATACGCAGTATTTT. Its protein is CASSQDLMAGGGDTQYF. The chain employs TRBV4-1 and TRBJ2-3; TRBD2 matches at 9 bases. The CDR3 has 17 amino acids. The germline CDR1 and CDR2 sequences are MGHRA and YSYEKL. The V gene end was trimmed by 0 bases and the J gene end by 5 bases; junction bases not matched to a gene: 9.

The rearrangement joins TRBV9 to TRBJ1-1; the match to TRBD1 covers 7 bases. Trimming took 4 bases from V and 1 from J; bases not matched to a gene: 4. This CDR3 region has 14 residues. The germline CDR1 and CDR2 sequences are SGDLS and YYNGEE. The CDR3 protein is CASSFGTANTEAFF. The CDR3 nucleotides are TGTGCCAGCAGCTTCGGGACAGCGAACACTGAAGCTTTCTTT.

The chain has TRBV15 and TRBJ2-3, with 13 bases matching TRBD2. Germline values: CDR1 LNHNV, CDR2 YYDKDF (reference sequence). V lost 5 bases, J lost 7 bases, and 6 bases stayed unmatched. The CDR3 is made up of 15 amino acids. CDR3 residues: CATSFTSGGGYTQYF. Written as DNA, the CDR3 is TGTGCCACCAGCTTCACTAGCGGGGGGGGATATACGCAGTATTTT.

In this sample, this clone turned up once. The chain combines TRBV6-4 with TRBJ2-1; 8 bases agree with TRBD2. The CDR3 runs 15 residues. V lost 3 bases to trimming and J lost 2 bases; unmatched junction nucleotides: 3. Per the germline V gene, CDR1 is MRHNA and CDR2 is SNTAGT. Here the CDR3 reads CASSEEAGAYNEQFF. CDR3 coding DNA: TGTGCCAGCAGTGAAGAAGCGGGGGCCTACAATGAGCAGTTCTTC.

The chain employs TRBV19 and TRBJ2-1, with unresolved D. Trimming cost V 1 base and J 9 bases, with 4 bases left between them. Looked up from germline, CDR1 is LNHDA and CDR2 is SQIVND (reference sequence). CDR3 length: 11 residues. CDR3 in amino acids: CASSIAGEQFF. CDR3 coding DNA: TGTGCCAGTAGTATAGCCGGTGAGCAGTTCTTC.

At least ten counts were recorded for this clone. V usage is TRBV30 and J usage is TRBJ1-3, with TRBD1 identical over 9 bases. This CDR3 contains 16 residues. Germline CDR1 GTSNPN, CDR2 SVGIG (reference sequence). The V and J ends lost 7 bases and 0 bases, in that order; junction bases with no gene match: 10. CDR3 amino acids: CALWGTGLFSGNTIYF. CDR3 bases: TGTGCCTTGTGGGGGACAGGGCTTTTCTCTGGAAACACCATATATTTT.

As DNA, the CDR3 is TGTGCCTGGAGTTATGAGCCAAACACCATATATTTT. Translation: CAWSYEPNTIYF. The rearrangement joins TRBV30 to TRBJ1-3; no reliable D call. The CDR3 loop spans 12 amino acids. Germline CDR1 is GTSNPN and CDR2 is SVGIG (reference sequence). Between the trimmed V and J ends, which lost 2 bases and 6 bases, there was a span of 8 bases. The variable domain in full, with the rest retrieved from reference TRBV30 and TRBJ1-3, is SQTIHQWPATLVQPVGSPLSLECTVEGTSNPNLYWYRQAAGRGLQLLFYSVGIGQISSEVPQNLSASRPQDRQFILSSKKLLLSDSGFYLCAWSYEPNTIYFGEGSWLTVV.

J is TRBJ2-7 and V is TRBV7-7; D is ambiguous. CDR3 length: 15 amino acids. The germline V gene has CDR1 SSHAT and CDR2 FNYEAQ (reference sequence). Trimming cost V 1 base and J 0 bases, with 10 bases left between them. The chain's CDR3 is CASSLGPPGSYEQYF. The CDR3 nucleotides are TGTGCCAGCAGCTTAGGCCCCCCAGGCTCCTACGAGCAGTACTTC.

The chain employs TRBV2 and TRBJ2-7; unclear D gene. V was shortened by 2 bases and J by 7 bases, with 15 bases between the two germline ends. Germline V gene lookup returns CDR1 SNHLY and CDR2 FYNNEI. The CDR3 extends over 14 amino acids. CDR3 loop: CASSERDSTGEQYF. CDR3 DNA sequence: TGTGCCAGCAGTGAAAGAGACTCAACTGGGGAGCAGTACTTC.

The table lists this clone with a few counts. The chain uses TRBV6-5 and TRBJ2-3, with 7 bases fitting TRBD2. Germline values: CDR1 MNHEY, CDR2 SVGAGI. The V gene end was trimmed by 3 bases and the J gene end by 2 bases; junction bases not matched to a gene: 5. This CDR3 has 15 amino acids. This CDR3 reads CASSYTTSHTDTQYF. The DNA for the CDR3 is TGTGCCAGCAGTTATACGACTAGCCACACAGATACGCAGTATTTT.

The chain has TRBV4-1 and TRBJ2-1; 9 bases are shared with TRBD2. After removal of 3 bases from V and 16 bases from J, the junction contained 13 bases not matched to a gene. Germline assignment: CDR1 MGHRA and CDR2 YSYEKL. The CDR3 length is 14 residues. The CDR3 nucleotides read TGCGCCAGCAGCCAGATTGCCGTGGCGGGGGGGCTATTCTTC. Its protein is CASSQIAVAGGLFF.

V and J are TRBV19 and TRBJ2-5; tentatively, D is TRBD1 (8 bases). Germline CDR1 reads LNHDA; CDR2 reads SQIVND (reference sequence). V shed 8 bases and J shed 3 bases, with 13 bases lying between them. The CDR3 contains 13 residues. The CDR3 DNA follows: TGTGCCAGTGAACAGGGGGGGGAAGAGACCCAGTACTTC. Translated, it gives CASEQGGEETQYF.

V and J are TRBV7-9 and TRBJ2-3; possible D gene TRBD1, 5 bases. Trimming took 1 base from V and 0 from J, leaving 8 bases between them. The CDR3 has 15 residues. Germline CDR1 and CDR2: SEHNR and FQNEAQ (reference sequence). In DNA, the CDR3 is TGTGCCAGCAGCTTAGGACAGTATAGCACAGATACGCAGTATTTT. Protein sequence: CASSLGQYSTDTQYF.

The chain links TRBV25-1 to TRBJ2-6; 8 positions match TRBD2. The CDR3 has 16 amino acids. With 4 bases clipped from V and 0 bases from J, the junction kept 2 bases outside the gene matches. CDR1 and CDR2 from the germline V gene are MGHDK and SYGVNS. In DNA, the CDR3 is TGTGCCAGCAGTGCCCGGGGGGGCTCTGGGGCCAACGTCCTGACTTTC. Translation: CASSARGGSGANVLTF.

This chain connects TRBV4-1 to TRBJ2-7, with D possibly TRBD1 on 6 matching bases. The V and J ends lost 1 base and 3 bases respectively, with 10 bases between them. Germline V gives CDR1 MGHRA, CDR2 YSYEKL. This CDR3 has 14 residues. The CDR3 DNA follows: TGCGCCAGCAGCCAAGTCCAGGGGAACTACGAGCAGTACTTC. This codes for CASSQVQGNYEQYF.

The chain couples TRBV30 to TRBJ2-7, with D perhaps matching TRBD2 (6 bases). CDR3 size: 14 residues. The ends were cut back, 3 bases at V and 3 bases at J, with 15 bases in the middle. Germline CDR1 and CDR2: GTSNPN and SVGIG (reference sequence). Written as DNA, the CDR3 is TGTGCCTGGAGCCCATGGGAGGTGGACTACGAGCAGTACTTC. The encoded protein is CAWSPWEVDYEQYF.

V is TRBV10-3 and J is TRBJ2-1, with a tentative D call TRBD1 (5 bases). The CDR3 sequence is 15 residues long. Per the germline V gene, CDR1 is ENHRY and CDR2 is SYGVKD. Trimming removed 1 base from V and 6 bases from J, with 13 bases in between. This CDR3 is CAISELGIGANEQFF. The CDR3 DNA reads TGTGCCATCAGTGAGTTGGGGATAGGGGCCAATGAGCAGTTCTTC.

This chain uses TRBV28 with TRBJ2-5, with 8 positions matching TRBD1. The CDR3 is 14 residues long. CDR1 MDHEN and CDR2 SYDVKM come from the germline V gene. The ends lost 3 bases at V and 3 bases at J; junction bases unmatched: 3. The CDR3 DNA reads TGTGCCAGCAGTTTTCTGACAGGGGAAGAGACCCAGTACTTC. Protein: CASSFLTGEETQYF.

CDR3 sequence: CASSVGQFAFF. Here the CDR3 DNA reads TGTGCCAGCAGTGTCGGACAGTTTGCTTTCTTT. The rearrangement links TRBV2 to TRBJ1-1, with D perhaps TRBD1 (6 bases). This CDR3 has 11 amino acids. V lost 4 bases and J lost 11, with 11 bases in between. Germline V lookup: CDR1 SNHLY, CDR2 FYNNEI.

This chain links TRBV30 with TRBJ1-3, with 10 bases lining up with TRBD1. The CDR3 contains 15 residues. With 3 bases clipped from V and 2 bases from J, the junction kept 4 bases outside the gene matches. The germline CDR1 and CDR2 sequences are GTSNPN and SVGIG (reference sequence). The CDR3 DNA is TGTGCCTGGAGGGGCGACAGGGGGCCTGGAAACACCATATATTTT. It encodes CAWRGDRGPGNTIYF.

The chain employs TRBV27 and TRBJ2-4, with 8 bases aligning to TRBD1. The CDR3 runs to 13 residues. Germline V gene lookup returns CDR1 MNHEY and CDR2 SMNVEV (reference sequence). V was pared by 2 bases and J by 8 bases, with 2 bases of the junction left unmatched. Here the CDR3 DNA reads TGTGCCAGCAGTTTAGACAGGGGTGACATTCAGTACTTC. This translates into CASSLDRGDIQYF.

This chain connects TRBV20-1 to TRBJ2-3; 10 nucleotides agree with TRBD1. The CDR3 sequence is 11 residues long. Trimming cost V 0 bases and J 14 bases; bases outside gene matches: 2. CDR1 is DFQATT, CDR2 SNEGSKA, per germline (reference sequence). The CDR3 sequence: CSARDGTGAYF. CDR3 DNA sequence: TGCAGTGCTAGAGATGGGACAGGGGCGTATTTT.

V usage is TRBV7-9 and J usage is TRBJ2-7, with no clear D. The CDR3 extends over 12 amino acids. V lost 10 bases to trimming and J lost 5 bases, with 15 bases between them. Germline CDR1 is SEHNR and CDR2 is FQNEAQ (reference sequence). This chain's CDR3 is CATSPGLNEQYF. The CDR3 region has the DNA TGTGCCACTTCGCCCGGTCTAAACGAGCAGTACTTC. Full variable domain (remainder filled in from reference TRBV7-9 and TRBJ2-7): DTGVSQNPRHKITKRGQNVTFRCDPISEHNRLYWYRQTLGQGPEFLTYFQNEAQLEKSRLLSDRFSAERPKGSFSTLEIQRTEQGDSAMYLCATSPGLNEQYFGPGTRLTVT.

V and J are TRBV5-1 and TRBJ2-7; D possibly corresponds to TRBD1 (6 bases). V shed 4 bases and J shed 5 bases, with 16 bases lying between them. Per germline, CDR1 SGHRS and CDR2 YFSETQ. The CDR3 contains 14 residues. The chain's CDR3 is CASSADTGSNEQYF. The DNA of the CDR3 is TGCGCCAGCAGCGCGGATACAGGGAGCAACGAGCAGTACTTC.

The V call is TRBV5-6, the J call TRBJ2-7, with TRBD1 identical over 8 bases. CDR1 is SGHDT and CDR2 is YYEEEE in the germline V gene. Losses at the gene ends were 4 bases for V and 7 bases for J; bases not matched to a gene: 10. The CDR3 covers 14 residues. CDR3 DNA: TGTGCCAGCAGCATACCGGGACAGGTAAAAGAGCAGTACTTC. Protein product: CASSIPGQVKEQYF.

The chain has TRBV7-6 and TRBJ2-1; 9 nucleotides agree with TRBD1. J lost 2 bases, V lost 5 bases, and 10 bases had no gene match. CDR3 length equals 17 residues. Germline lookup yields CDR1 SGHVS and CDR2 FNYEAQ. CDR3 sequence reads: CASSPLQGAITYNEQFF. The CDR3 DNA is TGTGCCAGCAGCCCCCTACAGGGGGCCATAACCTACAATGAGCAGTTCTTC.

A word on this clone: This specimen includes other DNA sequences encoding the same CDR3. This rearrangement joins TRBV5-1 to TRBJ2-3; 7 positions match TRBD2. CDR3 length: 15 residues. CDR1 and CDR2 from the germline V gene are SGHRS and YFSETQ. J was trimmed by 3 bases and V by 4 bases; bases with no gene match: 8. CDR3: CASSPGGRETDTQYF. The CDR3 DNA reads as TGCGCCAGCAGCCCGGGAGGTAGGGAGACAGATACGCAGTATTTT.